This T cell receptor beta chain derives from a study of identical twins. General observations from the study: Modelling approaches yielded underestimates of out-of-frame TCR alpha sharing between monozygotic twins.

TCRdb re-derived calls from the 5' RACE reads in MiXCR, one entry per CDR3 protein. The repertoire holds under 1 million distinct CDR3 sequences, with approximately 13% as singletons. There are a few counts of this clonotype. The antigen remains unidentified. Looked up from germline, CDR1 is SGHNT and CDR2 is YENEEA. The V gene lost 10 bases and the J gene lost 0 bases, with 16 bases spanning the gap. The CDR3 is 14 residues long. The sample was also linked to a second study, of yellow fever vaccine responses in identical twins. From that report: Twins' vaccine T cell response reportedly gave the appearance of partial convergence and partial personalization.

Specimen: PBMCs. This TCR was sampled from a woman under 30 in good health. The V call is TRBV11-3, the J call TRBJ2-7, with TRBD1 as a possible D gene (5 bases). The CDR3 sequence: CATKPRGNSYEQYV. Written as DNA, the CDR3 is TGTGCCACCAAGCCTAGGGGAAACTCCTACGAGCAGTACGTC.